This TCR beta chain was sequenced for a study of T cells after yellow fever vaccination. Regarding the study as a whole: A weaker secondary response peaked on day 5, the primary on day 15. Shared CD4/CD8 clonotypes were a small share, likely from convergent recombination. Sorted repertoires could include abundant contaminating clonotypes from bulk cells. Post-booster samples contained most primary-vaccination clones (nearly 98% CD4, 70% to 90% CD8).

This clonotype was found many times. Its antigen remains unknown. The V gene's germline CDR1 is MGHRA and CDR2 YSYEKL. The CDR3 has 14 residues. Trimming removed 5 bases at V and 5 bases at J, with 13 bases between. TCRdb analysed the 5' RACE reads with MiXCR anew, one entry per CDR3 protein. The sample contains roughly 190,000 distinct CDR3 sequences, 9.5% to 11% of which appear only once. The source was CD8+ T cells sorted from PBMCs, collected 15 days after the yellow fever booster vaccination. This TCR was recovered from a young man who received the YFV17D yellow fever vaccine. V gene TRBV4-1 combines with J gene TRBJ1-5, with D possibly being TRBD1 (5 bases). The CDR3, as DNA: TGCGCCAGCAGCTTTTCGGGGGTTTATCAGCCCCAGCATTTT. Translation: CASSFSGVYQPQHF.